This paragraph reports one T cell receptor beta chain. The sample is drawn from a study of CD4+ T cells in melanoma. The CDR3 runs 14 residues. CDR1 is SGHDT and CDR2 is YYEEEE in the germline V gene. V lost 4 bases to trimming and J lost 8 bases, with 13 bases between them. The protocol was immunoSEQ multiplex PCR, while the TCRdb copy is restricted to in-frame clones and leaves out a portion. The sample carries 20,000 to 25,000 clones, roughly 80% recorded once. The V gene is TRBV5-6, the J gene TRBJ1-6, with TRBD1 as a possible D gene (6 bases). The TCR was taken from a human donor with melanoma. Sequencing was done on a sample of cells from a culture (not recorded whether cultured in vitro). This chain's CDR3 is CASSLGRGDSPLHF. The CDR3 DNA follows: TGTGCCAGCAGCCTAGGCAGGGGCGATTCACCCCTCCACTTT. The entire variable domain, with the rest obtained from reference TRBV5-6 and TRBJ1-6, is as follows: DAGVTQSPTHLIKTRGQQVTLRCSPKSGHDTVSWYQQALGQGPQFIFQYYEEEERQRGNFPDRFSGHQFPNYSSELNVNALLLGDSALYLCASSLGRGDSPLHFGNGTRLTVT.